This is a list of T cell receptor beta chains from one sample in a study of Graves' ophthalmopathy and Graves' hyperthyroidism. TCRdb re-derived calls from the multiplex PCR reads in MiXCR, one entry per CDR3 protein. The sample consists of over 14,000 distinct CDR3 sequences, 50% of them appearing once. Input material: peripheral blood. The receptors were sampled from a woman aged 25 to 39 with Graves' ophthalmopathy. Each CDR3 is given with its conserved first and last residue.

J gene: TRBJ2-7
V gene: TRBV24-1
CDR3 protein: CATSSGGVQEQYF

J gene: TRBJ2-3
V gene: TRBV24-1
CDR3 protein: CAAGDSGTDSTDTQNF

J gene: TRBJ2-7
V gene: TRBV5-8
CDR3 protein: CASSLGTGIHEQYF

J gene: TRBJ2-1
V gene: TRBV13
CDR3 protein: CASSGRGSGDLNEQFF

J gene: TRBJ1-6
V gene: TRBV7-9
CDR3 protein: CASRGTGHDSPLHF

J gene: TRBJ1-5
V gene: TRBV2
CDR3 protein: CASSEYRVGNQPQHF

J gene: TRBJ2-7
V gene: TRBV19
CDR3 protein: CASSQDPSGDYEQYF

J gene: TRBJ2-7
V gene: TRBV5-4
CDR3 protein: CASSRGTQSYEQYF

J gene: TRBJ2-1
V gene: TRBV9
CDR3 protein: CASSAYGTYNEQFF

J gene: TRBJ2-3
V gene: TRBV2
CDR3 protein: CASSEQPSTDTQYF

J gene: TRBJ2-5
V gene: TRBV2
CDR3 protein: CASSVTSGRSETQYF

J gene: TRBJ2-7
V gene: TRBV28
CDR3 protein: CASSLTVRGEQYF

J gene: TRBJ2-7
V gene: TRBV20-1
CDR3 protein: CSARDDTSGRYEQYF

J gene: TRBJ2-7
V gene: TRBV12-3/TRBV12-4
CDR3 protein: CASSRSSLEQYF

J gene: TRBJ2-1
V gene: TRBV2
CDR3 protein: CASIRDSEQFF